Listed here are 15 T cell receptor beta chains from one sample, sequenced in a study of T cell responses to AZD1222 COVID-19 vaccine. Clones were sequenced by immunoSEQ multiplex PCR, and TCRdb holds only the in-frame ones, with some missing. The table lists approximately 180,000 clones, about 87% of them singletons. The sequences come from peripheral blood, collected 28 days after the second dose of the MenACWY control vaccine. The receptor set was obtained from an adult who received the MenACWY meningococcal vaccine as a control.

This chain uses TRBV28 with TRBJ1-2; possible D gene TRBD1, 6 bases. The germline gives CDR1 MDHEN, CDR2 SYDVKM. This CDR3 contains 15 residues. The V end was cut by 1 base, the J end by 5 bases, with 14 bases between. DNA for the CDR3: TGTGCCAGCAGTTTATACAGGGACTGGGGTTATGGCTACACCTTC. Encoded protein: CASSLYRDWGYGYTF.

The chain recombines TRBV27 with TRBJ2-7; either TRBD1 or TRBD2 may fit D (5 bases each). This CDR3 has 13 amino acids. The V gene's germline CDR1 is MNHEY and CDR2 SMNVEV (reference sequence). Trimming pared 3 bases from V and 7 bases from J, leaving 13 bases between. CDR3 protein: CASSFGASGEQYF. The CDR3 DNA is TGTGCCAGCAGTTTTGGGGCGTCGGGGGAGCAGTACTTC.

The chain recombines TRBV4-1 with TRBJ1-4; D not certain. V shed 2 bases and J shed 3 bases, with 13 bases lying between them. This CDR3 comprises 16 residues. Germline CDR1 and CDR2: MGHRA and YSYEKL. The CDR3 nucleotides read TGCGCCAGCAGCCAACCCGGACGGACCGCTAATGAAAAACTGTTTTTT. This translates into CASSQPGRTANEKLFF.

The chain couples TRBV7-2 to TRBJ1-1; 8 bases agree with TRBD1. This CDR3 has 15 residues. V lost 2 bases and J lost 11; bases outside the gene matches: 13. CDR1 and CDR2 from the germline V gene are SGHTA and FQGNSA. The CDR3 nucleotides read TGTGCCAGCAGCTTACAGGGGGCGCCGGGGGATTACGCTTTCTTT. Encoded protein: CASSLQGAPGDYAFF.

This chain uses TRBV29-1 with TRBJ1-2; D is ambiguous. Trimming shortened V by 3 bases and J by 0 bases, and 8 bases separated the two germline ends. CDR3 length: 13 amino acids. CDR1 and CDR2 (germline): SQVTM, ANQGSEA. The CDR3 here is CSVDEGPNYGYTF. The CDR3 nucleotides are TGCAGCGTTGATGAAGGGCCTAACTATGGCTACACCTTC.

The chain uses TRBV14 and TRBJ2-1; 13 positions match TRBD2. The germline CDR1 and CDR2 sequences are SGHDN and FVKESK. J lost 9 bases, V lost 0 bases, and 2 bases had no gene match. There are 15 residues in the CDR3. As DNA, the CDR3 is TGTGCCAGCAGCCAAGAACTAGCGGGAGGGGCTGAGCAGTTCTTC. This encodes CASSQELAGGAEQFF.

V is TRBV27 and J is TRBJ2-3; no reliable D call. Trimming left V 8 bases short and J 2 bases short, with 26 bases between. Germline CDR1 and CDR2: MNHEY and SMNVEV (reference sequence). The CDR3 has 18 amino acids. CDR3 amino acids: CASRAAPGHKAFTDTQYF. In DNA, the CDR3 is TGTGCCAGCCGAGCAGCCCCTGGCCACAAAGCATTCACAGATACGCAGTATTTT.

The chain has TRBV24-1 and TRBJ1-4, with D perhaps matching TRBD1 (5 bases). The CDR3 covers 12 residues. CDR1 KGHDR and CDR2 SFDVKD come from the germline V gene. V dropped 6 bases and J dropped 8 bases, with 9 bases sitting between them. The CDR3 is CATSPRGEKLFF. CDR3 sequence (DNA): TGTGCCACCAGTCCCCGGGGGGAAAAACTGTTTTTT.

V gene TRBV28 combines with J gene TRBJ1-5; D gene uncertain. The CDR3 has 12 amino acids. Germline-derived CDR1 and CDR2 are MDHEN and SYDVKM. V gave up 2 bases and J gave up 6 bases, with 5 bases separating them. CDR3 sequence reads: CASSLLVQPQHF. Written as DNA, the CDR3 is TGTGCCAGCAGTTTACTCGTTCAGCCCCAGCATTTT.

CDR3 DNA: TGTGCCAGCAGCTTGGAGTGGACAGCATCCTACGAGCAGTACTTC. It encodes CASSLEWTASYEQYF. This chain uses TRBV5-5 with TRBJ2-7; D might be TRBD1 (6 bases). Germline V gene lookup returns CDR1 SGHKS and CDR2 YYEKEE (reference sequence). The CDR3 has 15 residues. Trimming removed 0 bases at V and 1 base at J, with 11 bases between.

The V call is TRBV5-1, the J call TRBJ1-4; the match to TRBD1 covers 9 bases. Losses at the gene ends were 0 bases for V and 7 bases for J; bases not matched to a gene: 10. Germline CDR1 is SGHRS and CDR2 is YFSETQ. The CDR3 extends over 17 amino acids. CDR3 amino acids: CASSLDVRPGQGEKLFF. The CDR3 nucleotides are TGCGCCAGCAGCTTGGACGTCCGACCGGGACAGGGTGAAAAACTGTTTTTT.

The chain employs TRBV27 and TRBJ2-3, with 10 bases fitting TRBD1. The J segment lost 5 bases and the V segment lost 6 bases, leaving 8 bases of the junction unmatched. The CDR3 has 15 residues. Germline V gene lookup returns CDR1 MNHEY and CDR2 SMNVEV (reference sequence). CDR3 protein: CASRVGTGVLDTQYF. As DNA, the CDR3 is TGTGCCAGCAGAGTAGGGACAGGGGTATTAGATACGCAGTATTTT.

This clone was counted only a few times. The chain employs TRBV19 and TRBJ2-3, with D possibly being TRBD2 (5 bases). Germline lookup yields CDR1 LNHDA and CDR2 SQIVND (reference sequence). This CDR3 region has 17 residues. V was clipped by 5 bases and J by 0 bases, with 18 bases between them. CDR3 DNA: TGTGCCAGTAGTCCGCCCCCTAGCTTTTCTAGCACAGATACGCAGTATTTT. It codes for CASSPPPSFSSTDTQYF. The full variable domain, rest sourced from reference TRBV19 and TRBJ2-3, is DGGITQSPKYLFRKEGQNVTLSCEQNLNHDAMYWYRQDPGQGLRLIYYSQIVNDFQKGDIAEGYSVSREKKESFPLTVTSAQKNPTAFYLCASSPPPSFSSTDTQYFGPGTRLTVL.

This chain uses TRBV28 with TRBJ1-4; unclear D gene. This CDR3 contains 14 residues. V dropped 2 bases and J dropped 4 bases, with 8 bases sitting between them. Germline assignment: CDR1 MDHEN and CDR2 SYDVKM. This CDR3 reads CASSLGRLNEKLFF. CDR3 coding DNA: TGTGCCAGCAGTTTAGGGCGGCTTAATGAAAAACTGTTTTTT.

The V gene is TRBV5-4, the J gene TRBJ1-2; tentatively, D is TRBD1 (5 bases). The CDR3 consists of 17 residues. Germline V gene sequence: CDR1 SGHNT, CDR2 YYREEE (reference sequence). V gave up 0 bases and J gave up 5 bases, with 20 bases separating them. Here the CDR3 DNA reads TGTGCCAGCAGCTTGGGCACCCGCGGGGGGATTGAATATGGCTACACCTTC. This sequence encodes CASSLGTRGGIEYGYTF.